This T cell receptor (beta chain) was obtained from a study of memory CD4+ T cells and cytomegalovirus serostatus. The data were produced by immunoSEQ multiplex PCR, yet TCRdb's version contains in-frame clones alone and is incomplete. The data contain about 58,000 clones, more than 70% of them seen just once; the ten biggest clones take up around 0.5%. Single viable CD3+CD4+CD8-CD45RO+ cells were sorted as the memory CD4+ T cells. The V and J ends lost 6 bases and 7 bases respectively, with 16 bases between them. The CDR3 is made up of 14 amino acids. Germline V gene lookup returns CDR1 SNHLY and CDR2 FYNNEI.

The J gene is TRBJ2-1, the V gene TRBV2; TRBD1 is a possible D gene (6 bases). Input material: memory CD4+ T cells from blood. The sequence derives from an adult in good health and CMV-seronegative. Some clones in this sample may be carry-over from other donors' samples. The CDR3 DNA sequence: TGTGCCAGCAGGCGGACAGTTCTGGGAAATGAGCAGTTCTTC. Translation: CASRRTVLGNEQFF.